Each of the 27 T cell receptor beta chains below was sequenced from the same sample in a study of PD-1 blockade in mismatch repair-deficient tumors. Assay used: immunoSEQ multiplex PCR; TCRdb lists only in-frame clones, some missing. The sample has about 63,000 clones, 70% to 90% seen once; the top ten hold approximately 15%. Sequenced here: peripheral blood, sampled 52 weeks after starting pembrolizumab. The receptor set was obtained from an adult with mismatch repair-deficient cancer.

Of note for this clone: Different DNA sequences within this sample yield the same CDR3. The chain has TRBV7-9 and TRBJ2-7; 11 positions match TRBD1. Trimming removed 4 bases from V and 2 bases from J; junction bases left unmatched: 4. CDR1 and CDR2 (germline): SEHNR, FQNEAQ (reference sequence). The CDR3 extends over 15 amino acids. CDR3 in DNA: TGTGCCAGCAGCTCCCCGGGACAGGGGGCCTACGAGCAGTACTTC. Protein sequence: CASSSPGQGAYEQYF.

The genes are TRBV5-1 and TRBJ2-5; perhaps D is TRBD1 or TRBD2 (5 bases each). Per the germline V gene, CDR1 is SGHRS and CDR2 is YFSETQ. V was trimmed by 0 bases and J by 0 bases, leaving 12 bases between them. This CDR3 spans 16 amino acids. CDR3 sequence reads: CASSLVPGRDQETQYF. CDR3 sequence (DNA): TGCGCCAGCAGCTTGGTCCCGGGACGGGACCAAGAGACCCAGTACTTC. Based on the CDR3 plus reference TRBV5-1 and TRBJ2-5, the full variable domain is KAGVTQTPRYLIKTRGQQVTLSCSPISGHRSVSWYQQTPGQGLQFLFEYFSETQRNKGNFPGRFSGRQFSNSRSEMNVSTLELGDSALYLCASSLVPGRDQETQYFGPGTRLLVL.

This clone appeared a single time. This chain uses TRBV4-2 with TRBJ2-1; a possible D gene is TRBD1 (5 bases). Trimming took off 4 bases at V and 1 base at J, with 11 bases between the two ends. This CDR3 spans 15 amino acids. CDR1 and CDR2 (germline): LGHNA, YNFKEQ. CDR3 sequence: CASSPLAGSYNEQFF. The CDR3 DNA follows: TGTGCCAGCAGCCCCTTAGCAGGGTCCTACAATGAGCAGTTCTTC.

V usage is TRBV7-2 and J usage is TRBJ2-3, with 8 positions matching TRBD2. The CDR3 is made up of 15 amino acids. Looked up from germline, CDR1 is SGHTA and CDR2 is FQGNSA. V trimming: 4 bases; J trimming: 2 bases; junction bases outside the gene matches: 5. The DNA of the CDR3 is TGTGCCAGCAGCTCTTTCGGACTAGCCACAGATACGCAGTATTTT. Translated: CASSSFGLATDTQYF. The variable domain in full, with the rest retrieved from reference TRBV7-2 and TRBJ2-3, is GAGVSQSPSNKVTEKGKDVELRCDPISGHTALYWYRQSLGQGLEFLIYFQGNSAPDKSGLPSDRFSAERTGGSVSTLTIQRTQQEDSAVYLCASSSFGLATDTQYFGPGTRLTVL.

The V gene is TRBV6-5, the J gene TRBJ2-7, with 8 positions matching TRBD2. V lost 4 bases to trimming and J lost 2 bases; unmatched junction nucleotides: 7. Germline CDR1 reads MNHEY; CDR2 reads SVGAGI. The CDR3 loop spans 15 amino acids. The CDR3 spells CASSSREAQPYEQYF. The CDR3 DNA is TGTGCCAGCAGTTCGCGGGAGGCCCAACCCTACGAGCAGTACTTC.

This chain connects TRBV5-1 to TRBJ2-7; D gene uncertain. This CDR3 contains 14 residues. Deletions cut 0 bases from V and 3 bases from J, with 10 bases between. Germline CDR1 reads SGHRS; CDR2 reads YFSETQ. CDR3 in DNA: TGCGCCAGCAGCTTGGCCCCAGAAAACTACGAGCAGTACTTC. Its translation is CASSLAPENYEQYF.

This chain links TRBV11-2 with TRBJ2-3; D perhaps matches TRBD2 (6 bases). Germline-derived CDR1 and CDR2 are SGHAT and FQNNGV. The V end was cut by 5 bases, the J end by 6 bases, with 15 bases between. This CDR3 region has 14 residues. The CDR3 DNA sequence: TGTGCCAGCAGCCGCGGGAAACCGGTGGATACGCAGTATTTT. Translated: CASSRGKPVDTQYF.

The CDR3 protein is CASSLAFGREGEQYF. DNA for the CDR3: TGTGCCAGCAGCTTAGCCTTCGGGCGGGAAGGCGAGCAGTACTTC. The chain couples TRBV7-9 to TRBJ2-7, with TRBD2 as a possible D gene (6 bases). This CDR3 has 15 amino acids. V shed 0 bases and J shed 6 bases, with 15 bases lying between them. Germline-derived CDR1 and CDR2 are SEHNR and FQNEAQ (reference sequence).

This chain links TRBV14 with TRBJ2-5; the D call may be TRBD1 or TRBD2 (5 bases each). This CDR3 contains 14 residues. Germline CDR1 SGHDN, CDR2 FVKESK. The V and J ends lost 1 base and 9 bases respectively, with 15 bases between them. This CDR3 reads CASSQGQKMGAQYF. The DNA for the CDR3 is TGTGCCAGCAGCCAAGGGCAAAAGATGGGGGCCCAGTACTTC.

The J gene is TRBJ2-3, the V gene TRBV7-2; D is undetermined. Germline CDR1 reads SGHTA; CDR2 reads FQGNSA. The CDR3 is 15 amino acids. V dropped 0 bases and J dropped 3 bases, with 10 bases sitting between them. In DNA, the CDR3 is TGTGCCAGCAGCTTAGCCGATTTCCTTACAGATACGCAGTATTTT. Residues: CASSLADFLTDTQYF.

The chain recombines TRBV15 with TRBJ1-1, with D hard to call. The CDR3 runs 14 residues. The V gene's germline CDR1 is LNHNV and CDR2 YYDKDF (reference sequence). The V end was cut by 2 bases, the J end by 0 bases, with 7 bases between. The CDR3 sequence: CATSRRELNTEAFF. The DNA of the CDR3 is TGTGCCACCAGCAGACGTGAGCTGAACACTGAAGCTTTCTTT.

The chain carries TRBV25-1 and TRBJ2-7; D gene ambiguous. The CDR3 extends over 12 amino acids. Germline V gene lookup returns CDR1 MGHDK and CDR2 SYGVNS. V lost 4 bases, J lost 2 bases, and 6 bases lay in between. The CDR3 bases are TGTGCCAGCAGTGGAGCTCCCTACGAGCAGTACTTC. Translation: CASSGAPYEQYF.

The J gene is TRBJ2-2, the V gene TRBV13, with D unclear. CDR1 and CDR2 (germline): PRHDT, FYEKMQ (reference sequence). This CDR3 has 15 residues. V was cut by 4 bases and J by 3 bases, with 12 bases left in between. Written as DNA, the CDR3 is TGTGCCAGCAGCTCCCGCGAGGTATACACCGGGGAGCTGTTTTTT. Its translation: CASSSREVYTGELFF.

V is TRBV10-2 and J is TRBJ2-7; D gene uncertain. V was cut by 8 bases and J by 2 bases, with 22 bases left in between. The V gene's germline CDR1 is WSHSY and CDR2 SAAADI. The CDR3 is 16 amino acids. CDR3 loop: CASGWTSNQGTYEQYF. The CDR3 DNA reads TGCGCCAGCGGCTGGACCTCCAATCAAGGGACCTACGAGCAGTACTTC.

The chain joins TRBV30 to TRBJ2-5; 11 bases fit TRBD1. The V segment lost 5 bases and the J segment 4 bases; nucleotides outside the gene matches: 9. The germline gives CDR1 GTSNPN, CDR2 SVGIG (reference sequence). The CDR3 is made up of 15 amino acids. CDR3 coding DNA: TGTGCCTGGGGACTGTGGACAGGGGGCTTAGAGACCCAGTACTTC. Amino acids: CAWGLWTGGLETQYF.

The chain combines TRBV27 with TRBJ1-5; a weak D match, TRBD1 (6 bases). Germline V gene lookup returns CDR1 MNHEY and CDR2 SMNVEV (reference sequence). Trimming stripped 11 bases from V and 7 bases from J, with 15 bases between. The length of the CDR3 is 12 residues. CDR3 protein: CAAGAGGQPQHF. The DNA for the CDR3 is TGTGCCGCCGGGGCCGGGGGCCAGCCCCAGCATTTT.

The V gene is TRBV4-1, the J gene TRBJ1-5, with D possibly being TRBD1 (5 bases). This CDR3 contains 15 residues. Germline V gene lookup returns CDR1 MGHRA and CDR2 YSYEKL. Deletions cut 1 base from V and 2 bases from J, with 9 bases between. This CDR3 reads CASSQVQGGNQPQHF. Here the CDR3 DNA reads TGCGCCAGCAGCCAAGTCCAGGGAGGCAATCAGCCCCAGCATTTT.

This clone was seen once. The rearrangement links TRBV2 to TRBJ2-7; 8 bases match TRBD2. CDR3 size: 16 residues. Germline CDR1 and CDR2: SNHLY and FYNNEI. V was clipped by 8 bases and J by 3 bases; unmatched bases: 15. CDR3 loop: CASLGVLTGTSYEQYF. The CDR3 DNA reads TGTGCCAGCTTAGGAGTGCTCACCGGGACTAGCTACGAGCAGTACTTC.

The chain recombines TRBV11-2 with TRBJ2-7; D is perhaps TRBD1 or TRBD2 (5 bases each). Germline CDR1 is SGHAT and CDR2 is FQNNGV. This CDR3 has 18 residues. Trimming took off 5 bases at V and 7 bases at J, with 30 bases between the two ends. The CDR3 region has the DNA TGTGCCAGCAGCCCGGGGCAACTTGGGACCAGTCGTGGGCGTGAGCAGTACTTC. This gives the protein CASSPGQLGTSRGREQYF.

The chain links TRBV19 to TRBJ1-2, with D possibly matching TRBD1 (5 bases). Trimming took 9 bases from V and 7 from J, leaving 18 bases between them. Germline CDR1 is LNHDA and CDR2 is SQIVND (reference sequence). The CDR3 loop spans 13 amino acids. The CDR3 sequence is CASGLSSGAGYTF. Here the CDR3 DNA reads TGTGCCAGCGGGTTGAGCAGCGGGGCTGGCTACACCTTC.

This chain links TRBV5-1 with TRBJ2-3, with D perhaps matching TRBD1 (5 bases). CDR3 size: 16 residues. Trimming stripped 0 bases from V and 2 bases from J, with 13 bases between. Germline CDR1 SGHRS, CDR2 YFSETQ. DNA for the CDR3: TGCGCCAGCAGCTTGGCCAAGGGGCCGATCACAGATACGCAGTATTTT. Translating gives CASSLAKGPITDTQYF.

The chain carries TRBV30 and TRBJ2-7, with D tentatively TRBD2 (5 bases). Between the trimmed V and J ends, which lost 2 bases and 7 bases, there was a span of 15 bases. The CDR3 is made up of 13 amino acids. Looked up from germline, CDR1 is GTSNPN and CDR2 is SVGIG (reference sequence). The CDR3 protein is CAWSSGSPIEQYF. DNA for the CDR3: TGTGCCTGGAGTAGCGGCAGCCCTATTGAGCAGTACTTC.

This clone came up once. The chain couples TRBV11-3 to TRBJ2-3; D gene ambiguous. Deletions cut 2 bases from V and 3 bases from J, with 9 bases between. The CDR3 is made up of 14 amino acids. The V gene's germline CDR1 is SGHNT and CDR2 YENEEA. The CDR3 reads CASSLFSSTDTQYF. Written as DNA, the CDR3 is TGTGCCAGCAGCTTATTCAGCTCAACAGATACGCAGTATTTT.

Written as DNA, the CDR3 is TGTGCCAGTAAGGAGAGCGGAGGAGAGACCCAGTACTTC. Residues: CASKESGGETQYF. The V call is TRBV19, the J call TRBJ2-5; the D gene is possibly TRBD2 (5 bases). CDR1 is LNHDA, CDR2 SQIVND, per germline (reference sequence). This CDR3 region has 13 residues. With 7 bases removed from V and 4 bases from J, the gap between germline ends came to 13 bases.

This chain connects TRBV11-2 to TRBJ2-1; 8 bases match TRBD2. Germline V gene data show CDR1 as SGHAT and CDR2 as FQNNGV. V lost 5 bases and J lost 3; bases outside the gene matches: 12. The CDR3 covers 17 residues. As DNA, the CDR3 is TGTGCCAGCAGCACCCCCCTAGCGGGTCAAGGCTACAATGAGCAGTTCTTC. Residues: CASSTPLAGQGYNEQFF.

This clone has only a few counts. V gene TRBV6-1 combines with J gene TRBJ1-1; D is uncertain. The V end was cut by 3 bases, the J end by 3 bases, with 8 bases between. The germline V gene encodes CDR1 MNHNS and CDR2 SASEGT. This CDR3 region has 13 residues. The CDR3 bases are TGTGCCAGCAGTGATATGAGGGACACTGAAGCTTTCTTT. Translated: CASSDMRDTEAFF.

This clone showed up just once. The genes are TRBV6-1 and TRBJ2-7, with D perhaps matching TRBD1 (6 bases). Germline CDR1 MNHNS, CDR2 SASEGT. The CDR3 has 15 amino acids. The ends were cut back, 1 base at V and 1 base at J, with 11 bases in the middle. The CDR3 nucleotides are TGTGCCAGCAGTGAAGAGGTGACAGGATCCTACGAGCAGTACTTC. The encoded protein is CASSEEVTGSYEQYF.